A selection of T cell receptor beta chains follows, all from one sample in a study of PD-L1 blockade in urothelial cancer. Some clones are missing from TCRdb's copy, which holds only in-frame ones; the method was immunoSEQ multiplex PCR. The sample includes about 63,000 clones, roughly 76% of them seen just once. The source material was PBMCs, sampled around atezolizumab (anti-PD-L1) treatment. The receptors were sampled from a man between 65 and 79 years old with urothelial cancer. CDR3s include the opening cysteine and the closing phenylalanine or tryptophan. Each record gives: D gene, J gene, clone size, V gene, CDR3 protein. The D gene is left open where the match is weak. Expanded clones are given a class, and other clones once, few, many or no size at all.

D: -
J: TRBJ2-1
size: -
V: TRBV11-2
CDR3: CASSLDRGSYNEQFF

D: TRBD1
J: TRBJ2-5
size: once
V: TRBV9
CDR3: CASTLGEGAWETQYF

D: -
J: TRBJ2-1
size: -
V: TRBV11-3
CDR3: CASTLGGSYNEQFF

D: TRBD2
J: TRBJ2-3
size: few
V: TRBV4-1
CDR3: CASSRRAGVRGAVADTQYF

D: -
J: TRBJ1-1
size: -
V: TRBV5-6
CDR3: CASSFGAKAFF

D: TRBD2
J: TRBJ2-3
size: -
V: TRBV29-1
CDR3: CSVGTSPDTQYF

D: TRBD1
J: TRBJ1-2
size: -
V: TRBV6-5
CDR3: CASSYSLTGGGYTF

D: TRBD2
J: TRBJ2-1
size: -
V: TRBV7-6
CDR3: CASSGSGGAYNEQFF

D: -
J: TRBJ2-1
size: -
V: TRBV5-1
CDR3: CASSAIGLPNEDEQFF

D: TRBD1
J: TRBJ2-5
size: -
V: TRBV6-5
CDR3: CASGLSGQVETQYF

D: TRBD1
J: TRBJ1-3
size: -
V: TRBV7-8
CDR3: CASSDQTGGGNTIYF

D: -
J: TRBJ2-3
size: -
V: TRBV12-5
CDR3: CASGTGSSRTDTQYF

D: -
J: TRBJ1-1
size: -
V: TRBV19
CDR3: CASSPNGQTNTEAFF

D: -
J: TRBJ2-7
size: -
V: TRBV9
CDR3: CASSVDAGAPSYEQYF

D: -
J: TRBJ2-5
size: -
V: TRBV6-5
CDR3: CASSRRGIGETQYF

D: -
J: TRBJ2-7
size: -
V: TRBV6-1
CDR3: CASSPAAVSTYEQYF

D: TRBD2
J: TRBJ2-1
size: few
V: TRBV5-4
CDR3: CASSSGGERGGYNEQFF

D: TRBD1
J: TRBJ2-5
size: -
V: TRBV5-1
CDR3: CASSWDRGRETQYF

D: TRBD2
J: TRBJ2-1
size: few
V: TRBV7-2
CDR3: CASSLVTSGNINEQFF

D: TRBD1
J: TRBJ1-6
size: -
V: TRBV27
CDR3: CASSLFGQGVSNSPLHF

D: TRBD2
J: TRBJ2-7
size: -
V: TRBV7-2
CDR3: CASSSNSGSGYEQYF

D: -
J: TRBJ1-3
size: few
V: TRBV18
CDR3: CASSPETSTTIYF

D: TRBD2
J: TRBJ2-1
size: few
V: TRBV19
CDR3: CASSIPPTSGRIEQFF

D: TRBD2
J: TRBJ2-1
size: -
V: TRBV30
CDR3: CAWRPSRLAGGLNEQFF

D: -
J: TRBJ2-3
size: few
V: TRBV7-2
CDR3: CASSPRADTQYF

D: TRBD1
J: TRBJ1-3
size: -
V: TRBV28
CDR3: CASSLSTGAGNTIYF

D: TRBD2
J: TRBJ2-1
size: -
V: TRBV19
CDR3: CASKRASGGIYNEQFF

D: -
J: TRBJ1-1
size: -
V: TRBV6-5
CDR3: CASSGGLDVGTEAFF

D: -
J: TRBJ1-3
size: -
V: TRBV4-1
CDR3: CASSQLPQGEVDF

D: -
J: TRBJ2-1
size: -
V: TRBV7-3
CDR3: CASSLSPRNEQFF

D: TRBD2
J: TRBJ2-7
size: -
V: TRBV11-3
CDR3: CAGRLAGGSGEQYF

D: TRBD1
J: TRBJ2-3
size: once
V: TRBV18
CDR3: CASSPGTGSGPDTQYF

D: -
J: TRBJ2-3
size: -
V: TRBV4-2
CDR3: CASSQGGGSTDTQYF

D: -
J: TRBJ1-5
size: -
V: TRBV5-4
CDR3: CASSLVPGSNQPQHF

D: -
J: TRBJ2-2
size: -
V: TRBV5-1
CDR3: CASSLGAVSNTGELFF

D: -
J: TRBJ1-2
size: -
V: TRBV5-7
CDR3: CASSPFYGYTF

D: TRBD1
J: TRBJ2-2
size: -
V: TRBV28
CDR3: CASSLGQGETGELFF

D: -
J: TRBJ2-5
size: -
V: TRBV29-1
CDR3: CSVRDPRRVETQYF

D: -
J: TRBJ1-4
size: -
V: TRBV29-1
CDR3: CSVDVTGLDEKLFF

D: TRBD2
J: TRBJ2-1
size: -
V: TRBV30
CDR3: CAWSPSGRVSNEQFF

D: -
J: TRBJ2-3
size: -
V: TRBV7-2
CDR3: CASSQLVGTDTQYF

D: TRBD1
J: TRBJ1-3
size: once
V: TRBV4-3
CDR3: CASSQDGQGARSGNTIYF

D: TRBD1
J: TRBJ2-7
size: -
V: TRBV6-1
CDR3: CATSGQSSYEQYF

D: -
J: TRBJ1-1
size: -
V: TRBV6-6
CDR3: CASSREGKTEAFF

D: TRBD2
J: TRBJ2-2
size: -
V: TRBV6-5
CDR3: CASSYRTSGTSGELFF

D: TRBD1
J: TRBJ2-2
size: few
V: TRBV5-1
CDR3: CASSLQGALPNTGELFF

D: -
J: TRBJ1-1
size: -
V: TRBV7-6
CDR3: CASSILRDNFFTEAFF

D: -
J: TRBJ2-1
size: -
V: TRBV6-5
CDR3: CASSYGSSYNEQFF

D: TRBD1
J: TRBJ2-7
size: -
V: TRBV2
CDR3: CASSETGQASYEQYF

D: TRBD2
J: TRBJ2-7
size: -
V: TRBV6-5
CDR3: CASSYTSGSSYEQYF

D: TRBD1
J: TRBJ1-6
size: -
V: TRBV7-9
CDR3: CASSLADRGSSPLHF

D: TRBD1
J: TRBJ1-1
size: -
V: TRBV4-3
CDR3: CASSQDYDRAYTEAFF

D: TRBD2
J: TRBJ2-1
size: -
V: TRBV7-2
CDR3: CASSLSGSVNNEQFF

D: -
J: TRBJ1-5
size: few
V: TRBV6-1
CDR3: CASSERSGEGNQPQHF